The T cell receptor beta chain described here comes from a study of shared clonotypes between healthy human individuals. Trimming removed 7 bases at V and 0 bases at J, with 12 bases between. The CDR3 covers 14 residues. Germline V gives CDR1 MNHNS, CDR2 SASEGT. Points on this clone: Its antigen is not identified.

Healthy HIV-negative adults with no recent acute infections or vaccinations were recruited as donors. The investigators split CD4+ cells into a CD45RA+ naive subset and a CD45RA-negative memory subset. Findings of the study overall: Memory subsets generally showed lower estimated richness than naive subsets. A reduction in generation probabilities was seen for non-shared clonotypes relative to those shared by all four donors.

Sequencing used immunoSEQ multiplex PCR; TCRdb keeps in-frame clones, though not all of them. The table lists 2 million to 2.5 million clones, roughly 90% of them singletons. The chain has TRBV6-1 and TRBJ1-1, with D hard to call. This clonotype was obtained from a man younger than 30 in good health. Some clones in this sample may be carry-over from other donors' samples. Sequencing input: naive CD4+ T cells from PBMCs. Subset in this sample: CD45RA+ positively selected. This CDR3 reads CASNLGNMNTEAFF. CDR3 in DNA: TGTGCCAGCAACTTAGGGAATATGAACACTGAAGCTTTCTTT.